This TCR beta chain was obtained from a study of blood T cell repertoires in COVID-19. Background on the study: The cDNA or gDNA used as material had been derived from T cells, B-cell-depleted T cells, or PBMCs.

CDR1 and CDR2 from the germline V gene are MNHNS and SASEGT. J lost 7 bases, V lost 0 bases, and 6 bases had no gene match. The CDR3 runs to 17 residues. In the study's own analysis: Scientists estimated how many nucleated cells there were by amplifying reference gene primers. Produced via immunoSEQ multiplex PCR; TCRdb's table is partial and in-frame only. V and J calls and clone size are as listed in that table; D and trimming were resolved from the DNA. The sample contains 40,000 or so clones, 80% to 90% of which appear only once. The rearrangement uses TRBV6-1 and TRBJ2-1; 13 bases agree with TRBD2. This receptor was obtained from a man aged 35 to 55 with active COVID-19. The specimen sequenced was peripheral blood. CDR3 coding DNA: TGTGCCAGCAGTGAAGCCTTACTAGCGGGAGGGATAAATGAGCAGTTCTTC. This encodes CASSEALLAGGINEQFF.